A selection of T cell receptor beta chains follows, all from one sample in a study of T cells after yellow fever vaccination. TCRdb reprocessed the 5' RACE reads with MiXCR, giving one entry per CDR3 protein. Of 450,000 to 550,000 distinct CDR3 sequences in the sample, roughly 22% were seen once. This specimen was PBMCs, taken less than 25 days after the first yellow fever vaccination. Source of these receptors: a man younger than 35 who received the YFV17D yellow fever vaccine. Both conserved end residues are part of each CDR3. D genes are given only for firm matches. Size values are once, few and many counts, or a class for expanded clones, and some rows have none.

j_gene | d_gene | v_gene | abundance | CDR3aa | CDR3nt
TRBJ1-1 | - | TRBV11-1 | few | CASSPSLGRGGVNTEAFF | TGTGCCAGCAGCCCAAGCCTCGGAAGGGGAGGGGTGAACACTGAAGCTTTCTTT
TRBJ1-3 | - | TRBV5-1 | - | CASSSEENTIYF | TGCGCCAGCAGTTCGGAGGAAAACACCATATATTTT
TRBJ2-3 | - | TRBV7-2 | - | CASSSRLGRSDTQYF | TGTGCCAGCAGCTCAAGACTAGGCAGGTCGGATACGCAGTATTTT
TRBJ2-1 | TRBD2 | TRBV19 | - | CATKIAGYNEQFF | TGTGCCACCAAAATAGCGGGATACAATGAGCAGTTCTTC
TRBJ2-3 | - | TRBV7-2 | few | CASSLRSGLTDTQYF | TGTGCCAGCAGCTTACGTTCCGGGCTCACAGATACGCAGTATTTT
TRBJ2-3 | - | TRBV6-5 | few | CASSYSNTQYF | TGTGCCAGCAGTTACTCAAATACGCAGTATTTT
TRBJ1-1 | - | TRBV6-5 | few | CASSYSPGGVLNTEAFF | TGTGCCAGCAGTTACTCCCCCGGGGGGGTACTGAACACTGAAGCTTTCTTT
TRBJ2-7 | TRBD1 | TRBV29-1 | many | CSVKGQGAQTREQYF | TGCAGCGTTAAGGGACAGGGGGCGCAAACGAGGGAGCAGTACTTC
TRBJ2-3 | - | TRBV20-1 | - | CSVIGDTQYF | TGCAGTGTCATCGGAGATACGCAGTATTTT
TRBJ1-2 | TRBD1 | TRBV29-1 | few | CSVRGQGESGYTF | TGCAGCGTTAGGGGACAGGGGGAAAGTGGCTACACCTTC
TRBJ2-1 | - | TRBV4-3 | few | CASSQGGGVDNEQFF | TGCGCCAGCAGCCAAGGGGGCGGGGTAGACAATGAGCAGTTCTTC
TRBJ1-3 | - | TRBV10-3 | few | CAISAHSGNTIYF | TGTGCCATCAGCGCCCACTCTGGAAACACCATATATTTT
TRBJ1-5 | - | TRBV4-1 | few | CASSQSQVSNQPQHF | TGCGCCAGCAGCCAATCACAGGTTAGCAATCAGCCCCAGCATTTT
TRBJ1-2 | - | TRBV15 | few | CATSRDPGLSNYGYTF | TGTGCCACCAGCAGAGATCCGGGGCTGTCTAACTATGGCTACACCTTC
TRBJ2-5 | - | TRBV6-5 | - | CASSYSLGQVATQYF | TGTGCCAGCAGTTACTCTTTGGGACAAGTGGCGACCCAGTACTTC
TRBJ2-5 | TRBD1 | TRBV5-6 | - | CASSRRSTGGQETQYF | TGTGCCAGCAGCCGAAGATCGACAGGGGGCCAAGAGACCCAGTACTTC
TRBJ2-2 | TRBD1 | TRBV4-1 | - | CASSQAGTGGTGELFF | TGCGCCAGCAGCCAGGCCGGGACAGGGGGCACCGGGGAGCTGTTTTTT
TRBJ2-5 | - | TRBV24-1 | few | CATSDSQDSKETQYF | TGTGCCACCAGTGATTCTCAGGACAGTAAGGAGACCCAGTACTTC
TRBJ1-4 | TRBD1 | TRBV7-2 | - | CASSLTGVWNEKLFF | TGTGCCAGCAGCCTGACAGGGGTTTGGAATGAAAAACTGTTTTTT
TRBJ2-2 | TRBD1 | TRBV13 | - | CAISWLWTGGSVAGELFF | TGTGCCATCAGCTGGCTATGGACAGGGGGCTCGGTAGCCGGGGAGCTGTTTTTT
TRBJ1-6 | - | TRBV5-5 | - | CASSLGGAVPLHF | TGTGCCAGCAGCTTGGGAGGGGCAGTTCCCCTCCACTTT
TRBJ2-2 | - | TRBV5-1 | few | CASSLGGRRLYTGELFF | TGCGCCAGCAGCTTGGGGGGGCGAAGACTCTACACCGGGGAGCTGTTTTTT
TRBJ1-2 | - | TRBV27 | few | CASSMGVGVAKNYGYTF | TGTGCCAGCAGTATGGGGGTCGGGGTAGCAAAAAACTATGGCTACACCTTC
TRBJ1-1 | TRBD1 | TRBV4-1 | few | CASSQVTGGGMGEAFF | TGCGCCAGCAGCCAAGTGACAGGGGGCGGAATGGGTGAAGCTTTCTTT
TRBJ2-2 | TRBD1 | TRBV7-2 | - | CASSSTGNSGELFF | TGTGCCAGCAGCTCGACAGGGAATTCCGGGGAGCTGTTTTTT
TRBJ2-5 | - | TRBV2 | - | CASSELYGTQYF | TGTGCCAGCAGTGAACTTTACGGGACCCAGTACTTC
TRBJ1-1 | - | TRBV7-2 | few | CASSFGNRALNTEAFF | TGTGCCAGCAGCTTTGGGAACAGGGCCCTGAACACTGAAGCTTTCTTT